What follows are 30 T cell receptor beta chains derived from one specimen sequenced in a study of shared clonotypes between healthy human individuals. Sequencing was performed with immunoSEQ multiplex PCR; in TCRdb, only in-frame clones are kept and a portion is missing. Of roughly 500,000 clones in the sample, about 79% were seen once. The sequencing sample was made of PBMCs. The receptors stem from a woman aged 35 to 49 in good health. Some clones in this sample may be carry-over from other donors' samples.

The chain links TRBV5-1 to TRBJ2-7; 8 nucleotides match TRBD1. The ends lost 4 bases at V and 7 bases at J; junction bases unmatched: 10. CDR3 length: 14 residues. Germline values: CDR1 SGHRS, CDR2 YFSETQ. Here the CDR3 DNA reads TGCGCCAGCAGCGTCCTTCAGGGGGCTAGAGAGCAGTACTTC. Protein product: CASSVLQGAREQYF. The full variable domain, in which reference TRBV5-1 and TRBJ2-7 provide the parts outside the CDR3, is KAGVTQTPRYLIKTRGQQVTLSCSPISGHRSVSWYQQTPGQGLQFLFEYFSETQRNKGNFPGRFSGRQFSNSRSEMNVSTLELGDSALYLCASSVLQGAREQYFGPGTRLTVT.

The rearrangement links TRBV10-3 to TRBJ1-1; D unclear. Germline V gene sequence: CDR1 ENHRY, CDR2 SYGVKD. V lost 3 bases and J 4 bases, leaving 9 bases between the germline ends. The CDR3 is made up of 13 amino acids. The CDR3 coding sequence is TGTGCCATCAGTGAAGTCTGGTCCACTGAAGCTTTCTTT. This gives the protein CAISEVWSTEAFF.

V and J are TRBV5-6 and TRBJ1-2; perhaps TRBD1 as D (6 bases). V lost 2 bases and J 13 bases, leaving 15 bases between the germline ends. CDR1 SGHDT and CDR2 YYEEEE come from the germline V gene. The CDR3 runs to 12 residues. The CDR3, as DNA: TGTGCCAGCAGCTTCGGGCAGGGGCTAGGCACCTTC. Translated: CASSFGQGLGTF. The full variable domain, rest sourced from reference TRBV5-6 and TRBJ1-2, is DAGVTQSPTHLIKTRGQQVTLRCSPKSGHDTVSWYQQALGQGPQFIFQYYEEEERQRGNFPDRFSGHQFPNYSSELNVNALLLGDSALYLCASSFGQGLGTFGSGTRLTVV.

This clone was detected a few times. The V gene is TRBV7-3, the J gene TRBJ1-1, with D uncertain. The CDR3 is made up of 13 amino acids. V lost 5 bases and J lost 3, with 10 bases in between. CDR1 is SGHTA, CDR2 FQGTGA, per germline. In DNA, the CDR3 is TGTGCCAGCAGCCGACGAGCTGACACTGAAGCTTTCTTT. This codes for CASSRRADTEAFF.

The genes are TRBV29-1 and TRBJ2-3; D tentatively fits TRBD1 or TRBD2 (6 bases each). Trimming took off 6 bases at V and 1 base at J, with 23 bases between the two ends. The CDR3 runs to 17 residues. The germline V gene encodes CDR1 SQVTM and CDR2 ANQGSEA. This chain's CDR3 is CSVATGTRVGGTDTQYF. The CDR3 DNA sequence: TGCAGCGTAGCTACAGGGACTCGGGTGGGGGGCACAGATACGCAGTATTTT.

This rearrangement joins TRBV5-6 to TRBJ1-5; no clear D. V was shortened by 0 bases and J by 9 bases, with 16 bases between the two germline ends. CDR1 SGHDT and CDR2 YYEEEE come from the germline V gene. This CDR3 contains 15 residues. Written as DNA, the CDR3 is TGTGCCAGCAGCTTGGGGGGAGGCAGGCTCGCGCCCCAGCATTTT. Its protein product is CASSLGGGRLAPQHF.

The V and J genes are TRBV10-1 and TRBJ2-2, with unresolved D. CDR1 WNHNN and CDR2 SYGVQD come from the germline V gene (reference sequence). This CDR3 is built from 14 residues. V shed 6 bases and J shed 3 bases, with 11 bases lying between them. The CDR3 is CASSRNEYTGELFF. CDR3 nucleotide sequence: TGCGCCAGCAGCAGGAATGAATACACCGGGGAGCTGTTTTTT.

The sample holds a few counts of this clone. The chain employs TRBV19 and TRBJ1-1, with a possible D match to TRBD1 (5 bases). The CDR3 extends over 14 amino acids. Germline assignment: CDR1 LNHDA and CDR2 SQIVND (reference sequence). Trimming took off 5 bases at V and 2 bases at J, with 12 bases between the two ends. The CDR3 here is CASSSGTVNTEAFF. The CDR3 DNA reads TGTGCCAGTAGTTCAGGGACGGTAAACACTGAAGCTTTCTTT.

This clone showed up just a few times. The rearrangement joins TRBV29-1 to TRBJ2-1, with 9 bases that match TRBD2. J lost 4 bases, V lost 5 bases, and 6 bases had no gene match. The CDR3 covers 14 residues. The germline gives CDR1 SQVTM, CDR2 ANQGSEA. The CDR3 DNA reads TGCAGCGTTCCCCCTAGCGGGACTTACAATGAGCAGTTCTTC. Residues: CSVPPSGTYNEQFF.

This clone has only a few counts. The rearrangement joins TRBV29-1 to TRBJ1-1, with D possibly being TRBD1 (6 bases). The CDR3 totals 16 residues. V was cut by 6 bases and J by 1 base, with 21 bases left in between. Germline CDR1 and CDR2: SQVTM and ANQGSEA. The chain's CDR3 is CSVKGISGTPNTEAFF. CDR3 DNA: TGCAGCGTCAAAGGAATTTCCGGGACACCGAACACTGAAGCTTTCTTT.

This clone came up many times. The chain carries TRBV28 and TRBJ2-2, with a possible D match to TRBD2 (5 bases). The CDR3 consists of 13 residues. Trimming took off 6 bases at V and 4 bases at J, with 9 bases between the two ends. The germline CDR1 and CDR2 sequences are MDHEN and SYDVKM. CDR3 region: CASRLVSTGELFF. The CDR3, as DNA: TGTGCCAGCAGACTAGTGTCCACCGGGGAGCTGTTTTTT.

The chain is built from TRBV10-3 and TRBJ2-7; TRBD2 aligns across 8 bases. Germline loops: CDR1 ENHRY, CDR2 SYGVKD. The CDR3 extends over 13 amino acids. The V segment lost 9 bases and the J segment 2 bases; nucleotides outside the gene matches: 6. The CDR3 here is CAMSAGAPYEQYF. Written as DNA, the CDR3 is TGTGCCATGTCAGCGGGAGCCCCCTACGAGCAGTACTTC.

This clone was seen just once. The rearrangement joins TRBV4-3 to TRBJ2-7; D remains ambiguous. Looked up from germline, CDR1 is LGHNA and CDR2 is YSLEER. This CDR3 has 15 residues. Trimming took off 0 bases at V and 2 bases at J, with 11 bases between the two ends. This CDR3 is CASSQDVGQPYEQYF. The CDR3 region has the DNA TGCGCCAGCAGCCAAGATGTAGGCCAACCCTACGAGCAGTACTTC.

The chain uses TRBV11-2 and TRBJ2-7, with TRBD1 matching over 7 bases. Germline loops: CDR1 SGHAT, CDR2 FQNNGV. This CDR3 is 19 amino acids long. J gave up 5 bases and V 5 bases, and 24 bases lay outside the gene matches. The CDR3 sequence: CASSPHLTGHLAMKDEQYF. The CDR3 DNA follows: TGTGCCAGCAGCCCACACCTGACAGGGCACCTAGCTATGAAGGACGAGCAGTACTTC.

The gene calls are TRBV19 and TRBJ2-2, with D tentatively TRBD1 or TRBD2 (5 bases each). The CDR3 sequence is 13 residues long. The ends were cut back, 5 bases at V and 6 bases at J, with 10 bases in the middle. CDR1 is LNHDA, CDR2 SQIVND, per germline (reference sequence). The CDR3 is CASSSLGAGELFF. For the CDR3, the DNA is TGTGCCAGTAGTTCCCTGGGGGCCGGGGAGCTGTTTTTT.

This clone was observed once. With a far larger clone one base away, a read error is the likely cause. The rearrangement links TRBV28 to TRBJ2-5; D gene ambiguous. Per germline, CDR1 MDHEN and CDR2 SYDVKM. With 4 bases removed from V and 4 bases from J, the gap between germline ends came to 13 bases. The CDR3 is 14 residues long. The CDR3 DNA is TGTGCCAGCAGTTCCCGAGTCGAAGGAGAGACCCAGTACTTC. It specifies CASSSRVEGETQYF.

J is TRBJ1-2 and V is TRBV28; tentative D call: TRBD1 (5 bases). CDR1 is MDHEN and CDR2 is SYDVKM in the germline V gene. The germline V and J ends were trimmed by 4 bases and 2 bases, with 11 bases remaining between them. The CDR3 has 14 residues. CDR3 coding DNA: TGTGCCAGCAGTTCGGGACCTGTGAACTATGGCTACACCTTC. This gives the protein CASSSGPVNYGYTF.

This clone has a single count. This sequence joins TRBV28 and TRBJ2-7; D remains unclear. Germline V gives CDR1 MDHEN, CDR2 SYDVKM. The V gene lost 2 bases and the J gene lost 2 bases, with 4 bases spanning the gap. This CDR3 has 12 amino acids. The CDR3 DNA is TGTGCCAGCAGTTTACGGGCCTACGAGCAGTACTTC. This codes for CASSLRAYEQYF.

This clone was picked up many times. V is TRBV6-5 and J is TRBJ2-5; D is perhaps TRBD1 (6 bases). The germline CDR1 and CDR2 sequences are MNHEY and SVGAGI. The CDR3 extends over 16 amino acids. V was shortened by 4 bases and J by 3 bases, with 18 bases between the two germline ends. The CDR3 is CASSFKQGSEEETQYF. The CDR3, as DNA: TGTGCCAGCAGTTTTAAACAGGGTTCTGAGGAAGAGACCCAGTACTTC.

The rearrangement uses TRBV4-3 and TRBJ2-1, with D possibly being TRBD2 (5 bases). The CDR3 runs 18 residues. Germline V gene lookup returns CDR1 LGHNA and CDR2 YSLEER. V was clipped by 3 bases and J by 2 bases, with 20 bases between them. The CDR3 DNA follows: TGCGCCAGCAGCCAGGGCTTGCGACTCCGGGATCCCTACAATGAGCAGTTCTTC. It is translated as CASSQGLRLRDPYNEQFF.

The chain links TRBV4-1 to TRBJ2-2; 8 bases match TRBD2. The CDR3 is 17 residues long. Germline CDR1 and CDR2: MGHRA and YSYEKL. V gave up 0 bases and J gave up 5 bases; unmatched junction bases: 8. The CDR3 is CASSQDRWTSSTGELFF. The CDR3 DNA is TGCGCCAGCAGCCAAGATCGATGGACTAGCTCGACCGGGGAGCTGTTTTTT.

V and J are TRBV29-1 and TRBJ1-1; TRBD1 is a possible D gene (5 bases). V lost 4 bases and J 7 bases, leaving 13 bases between the germline ends. Germline-derived CDR1 and CDR2 are SQVTM and ANQGSEA. CDR3 size: 12 residues. In nucleotides, the CDR3 is TGCAGCGTTGCACAGGACCCGTTTGAAGCTTTCTTT. Protein sequence: CSVAQDPFEAFF.

The chain employs TRBV25-1 and TRBJ1-2; D is unresolved. The ends were cut back, 5 bases at V and 8 bases at J, with 18 bases in the middle. Per the germline V gene, CDR1 is MGHDK and CDR2 is SYGVNS. CDR3 size: 14 residues. The CDR3 DNA is TGTGCCAGCAGTCAAGAGCCGCCCCTGTACGGCTACACCTTC. It encodes CASSQEPPLYGYTF.

The chain has TRBV4-2 and TRBJ2-3; tentatively, D is TRBD2 (7 bases). This CDR3 has 15 residues. V was clipped by 4 bases and J by 1 base, with 12 bases between them. Germline CDR1 is LGHNA and CDR2 is YNFKEQ. CDR3 loop: CASSRGRERTDTQYF. CDR3 bases: TGTGCCAGCAGCCGGGGGCGGGAGCGCACAGATACGCAGTATTTT.

V usage is TRBV5-6 and J usage is TRBJ2-7; no definite D call. The germline V and J ends were trimmed by 0 bases and 7 bases, with 11 bases remaining between them. The CDR3 runs 13 residues. The V gene's germline CDR1 is SGHDT and CDR2 YYEEEE. In DNA, the CDR3 is TGTGCCAGCAGCTTGGCCGGCCTCTCGGAGCAGTACTTC. This sequence encodes CASSLAGLSEQYF. Combining the CDR3 with reference TRBV5-6 and TRBJ2-7 gives the whole variable domain DAGVTQSPTHLIKTRGQQVTLRCSPKSGHDTVSWYQQALGQGPQFIFQYYEEEERQRGNFPDRFSGHQFPNYSSELNVNALLLGDSALYLCASSLAGLSEQYFGPGTRLTVT.

The V call is TRBV5-1, the J call TRBJ2-7; TRBD2 agrees at 11 bases. The CDR3 is 14 amino acids. Germline loops: CDR1 SGHRS, CDR2 YFSETQ. Trimming at V came to 9 bases and at J to 3 bases, leaving 8 bases not matched to a gene. CDR3 DNA sequence: TGCGCCATTCTTAGCGGGAGGGGGATCTACGAGCAGTACTTC. This encodes CAILSGRGIYEQYF.

The chain uses TRBV6-5 and TRBJ1-3; weak D call: TRBD1 (5 bases). V shed 4 bases and J shed 0 bases, with 10 bases lying between them. This CDR3 region has 15 residues. Germline loops: CDR1 MNHEY, CDR2 SVGAGI. CDR3 bases: TGTGCCAGCAGTTTGGACACTTTCTCTGGAAACACCATATATTTT. Translating gives CASSLDTFSGNTIYF.

As to this clone: Since the CDR3 does not end with the conserved phenylalanine or tryptophan, this likely comes from a read error. This chain uses TRBV6-5 with TRBJ1-5; TRBD1 might be the D (6 bases). V lost 4 bases and J lost 4, with 8 bases in between. The length of the CDR3 is 13 residues. The germline V gene has CDR1 MNHEY and CDR2 SVGAGI. In DNA, the CDR3 is TGTGCCAGCAGTTGGGGGGCTAATCAGCCCCAGCATCCT. Protein product: CASSWGANQPQHP.

This clone was seen at least ten times. This chain links TRBV4-1 with TRBJ2-3; TRBD1 or TRBD2 may be the D gene (5 bases each). CDR1 and CDR2 from the germline V gene are MGHRA and YSYEKL. The CDR3 is made up of 17 amino acids. Trimming cost V 5 bases and J 0 bases, with 18 bases left between them. CDR3 amino acids: CASSDVGAITSTDTQYF. The CDR3 nucleotides are TGCGCCAGCAGCGACGTCGGGGCGATTACTAGCACAGATACGCAGTATTTT.

Comments on this clone: Only one base separates this from a far larger clonotype, so it likely reflects a read error. Other DNA sequences in this specimen translate into the identical CDR3. The V gene is TRBV30, the J gene TRBJ1-1; no clear D. CDR1 is GTSNPN and CDR2 is SVGIG in the germline V gene (reference sequence). The CDR3 runs to 13 residues. Written as DNA, the CDR3 is TGTGCCTGGGACTGGAACATGAACACTGAAGCCTTCTTT. Encoded protein: CAWDWNMNTEAFF.